Included here is one T cell receptor (beta chain) sequence, with context. This specimen comes from a study of blood T cells in healthy people across ages. A second PCR of about 7 to 11 cycles used a sample-barcoded 5' primer and a J-beta primer mix. TCRdb re-derived calls from the 5' RACE reads in MiXCR, one entry per CDR3 protein. The repertoire has over 1,200,000 distinct CDR3 sequences, 55% to 75% of them found once; the top ten carry 6.5% to 8%. The V end was cut by 0 bases, the J end by 8 bases, with 19 bases between. Germline CDR1 and CDR2: DFQATT and SNEGSKA (reference sequence). CDR3 length: 15 residues.

The sequenced material came from blood. This clonotype originated in a young man in good health. The gene calls are TRBV20-1 and TRBJ1-2, with D tentatively TRBD1 (5 bases). The CDR3: CSARDLGTHPWGYTF. CDR3 DNA: TGCAGTGCTAGAGATCTCGGGACTCACCCCTGGGGCTACACCTTC.